This TCR beta chain was sequenced in a study of beta chain features in type 1 diabetes. Study findings and constraints: Within the patient group, naive, central memory and Treg TCRB repertoires appeared more similar to each other than within healthy donors. Shorter TCRB CDR3s, moderately but significantly so, marked every one of the four CD4+ subsets in Type 1 diabetes patients.

On this clone itself: The target antigen is unknown.

Trimming cost V 1 base and J 5 bases, with 8 bases left between them. The CDR3 is 13 residues long. Germline lookup yields CDR1 LNHNV and CDR2 YYDKDF (reference sequence). Sequenced material consisted of expressed TCRB transcripts (all of the isolated RNA was reverse transcribed). The method was immunoSEQ multiplex PCR; TCRdb's version includes in-frame clones alone and lacks a portion of them. The table lists 200,000 to 300,000 clones, roughly 22% of them singletons. V gene TRBV15 combines with J gene TRBJ1-1; D may be TRBD1 (5 bases). Sequencing was performed on naive CD4+ T cells from blood. The clonotype originates from a woman aged 40 to 49 with type 1 diabetes. This CDR3 reads CATSRGGRTEAFF. CDR3 in DNA: TGTGCCACCAGCAGAGGGGGGAGGACTGAAGCTTTCTTT.